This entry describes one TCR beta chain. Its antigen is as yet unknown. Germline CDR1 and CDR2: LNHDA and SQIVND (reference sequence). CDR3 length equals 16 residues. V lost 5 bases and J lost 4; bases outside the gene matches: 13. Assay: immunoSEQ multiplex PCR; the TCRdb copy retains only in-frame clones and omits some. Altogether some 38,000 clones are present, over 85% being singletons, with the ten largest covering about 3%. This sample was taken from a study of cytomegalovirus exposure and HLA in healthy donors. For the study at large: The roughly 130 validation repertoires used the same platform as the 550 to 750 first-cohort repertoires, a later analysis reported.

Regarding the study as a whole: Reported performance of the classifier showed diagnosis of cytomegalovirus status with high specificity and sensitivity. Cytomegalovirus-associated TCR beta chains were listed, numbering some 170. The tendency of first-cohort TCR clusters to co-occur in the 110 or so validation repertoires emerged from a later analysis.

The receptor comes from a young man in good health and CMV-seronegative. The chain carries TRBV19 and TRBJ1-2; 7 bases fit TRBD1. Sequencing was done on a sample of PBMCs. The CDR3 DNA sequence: TGTGCCAGTAGTGGGAGAGGGGGCTGGGACATCTATGGCTACACCTTC. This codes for CASSGRGGWDIYGYTF.